The clone carrying this T cell receptor (beta chain) showed up many times. Its matching antigen is unknown. The sample is drawn from a study of blood T cells in healthy people across ages. The V gene lost 5 bases and the J gene lost 2 bases, with 10 bases spanning the gap. The germline V gene has CDR1 MNHEY and CDR2 SMNVEV (reference sequence). This CDR3 region has 14 residues. Study-level results: Diversity figures based on one million T cells were deemed too low.

Alongside a J-beta primer mix, a sample-barcoded 5' primer served in a second PCR lasting roughly 7 to 12 cycles. TCRdb re-called the 5' RACE reads through MiXCR, storing one row per CDR3 protein. The table lists some 760,000 distinct CDR3 sequences, 25% of them singletons. In addition, the sample was reused for a study of T cells of mothers and their children.

The sequenced sample consisted of blood. The receptor's source is a boy aged 5-17 years in good health. This sequence joins TRBV27 and TRBJ1-3; D call uncertain. The DNA for the CDR3 is TGTGCCAGCAGTAAGGTCCCGCCTGGAAACACCATATATTTT. Encoded protein: CASSKVPPGNTIYF.